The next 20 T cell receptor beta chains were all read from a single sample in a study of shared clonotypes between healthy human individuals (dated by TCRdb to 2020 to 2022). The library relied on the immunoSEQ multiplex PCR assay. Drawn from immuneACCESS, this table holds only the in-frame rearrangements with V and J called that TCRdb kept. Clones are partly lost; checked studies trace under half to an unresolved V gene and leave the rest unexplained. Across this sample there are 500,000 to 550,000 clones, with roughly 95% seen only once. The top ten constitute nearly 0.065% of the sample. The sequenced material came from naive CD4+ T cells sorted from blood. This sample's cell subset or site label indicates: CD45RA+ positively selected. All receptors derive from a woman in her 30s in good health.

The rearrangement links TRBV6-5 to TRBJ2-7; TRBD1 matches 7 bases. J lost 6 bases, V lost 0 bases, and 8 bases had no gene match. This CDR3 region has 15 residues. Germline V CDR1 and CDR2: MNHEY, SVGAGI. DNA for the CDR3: TGTGCCAGCAGTTACTCTGGGACAGCGTCAGGCGAGCAGTACTTC. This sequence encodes CASSYSGTASGEQYF.

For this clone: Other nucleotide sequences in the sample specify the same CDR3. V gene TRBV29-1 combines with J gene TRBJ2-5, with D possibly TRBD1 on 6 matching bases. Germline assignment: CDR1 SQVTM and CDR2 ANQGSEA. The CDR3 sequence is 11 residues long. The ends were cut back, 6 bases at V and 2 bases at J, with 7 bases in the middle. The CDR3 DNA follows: TGCAGCGTAGGACAGCAAGAGACCCAGTACTTC. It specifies CSVGQQETQYF.

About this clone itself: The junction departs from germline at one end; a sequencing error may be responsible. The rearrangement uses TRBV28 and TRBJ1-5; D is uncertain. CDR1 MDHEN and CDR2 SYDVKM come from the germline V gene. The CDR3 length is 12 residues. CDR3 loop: CASSLSLGRPGF. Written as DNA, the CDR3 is TGTGCCAGCAGTTTATCGTTGGGCCGCCCGGGTTTT.

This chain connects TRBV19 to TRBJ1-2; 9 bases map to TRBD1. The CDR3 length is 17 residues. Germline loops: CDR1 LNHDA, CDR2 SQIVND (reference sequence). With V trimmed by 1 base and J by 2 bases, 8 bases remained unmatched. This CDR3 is CASSIGYRGRENYGYTF. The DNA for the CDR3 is TGTGCCAGTAGTATAGGCTACAGGGGGCGAGAGAACTATGGCTACACCTTC.

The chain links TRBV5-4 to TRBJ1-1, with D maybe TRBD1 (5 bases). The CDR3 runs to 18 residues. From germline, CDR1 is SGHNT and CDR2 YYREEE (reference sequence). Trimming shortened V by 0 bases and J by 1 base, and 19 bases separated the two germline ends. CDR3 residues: CASSLGLNLIRGNTEAFF. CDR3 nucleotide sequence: TGTGCCAGCAGCTTGGGTTTAAACCTTATAAGGGGGAACACTGAAGCTTTCTTT.

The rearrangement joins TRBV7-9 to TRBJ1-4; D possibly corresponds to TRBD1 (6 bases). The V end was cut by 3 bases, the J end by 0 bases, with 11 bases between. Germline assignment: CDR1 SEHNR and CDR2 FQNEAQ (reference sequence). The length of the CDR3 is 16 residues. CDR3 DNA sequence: TGTGCCAGCAGCTTCACAGGGATGACAACTAATGAAAAACTGTTTTTT. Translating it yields CASSFTGMTTNEKLFF.

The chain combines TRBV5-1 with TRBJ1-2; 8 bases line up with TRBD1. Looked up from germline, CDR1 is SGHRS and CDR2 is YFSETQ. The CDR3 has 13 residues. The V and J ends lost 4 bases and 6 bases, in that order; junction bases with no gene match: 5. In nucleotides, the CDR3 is TGCGCCAGCAGCACCCCGACAGGGGATGGCTACACCTTC. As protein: CASSTPTGDGYTF. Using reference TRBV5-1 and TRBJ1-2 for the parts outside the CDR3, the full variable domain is KAGVTQTPRYLIKTRGQQVTLSCSPISGHRSVSWYQQTPGQGLQFLFEYFSETQRNKGNFPGRFSGRQFSNSRSEMNVSTLELGDSALYLCASSTPTGDGYTFGSGTRLTVV.

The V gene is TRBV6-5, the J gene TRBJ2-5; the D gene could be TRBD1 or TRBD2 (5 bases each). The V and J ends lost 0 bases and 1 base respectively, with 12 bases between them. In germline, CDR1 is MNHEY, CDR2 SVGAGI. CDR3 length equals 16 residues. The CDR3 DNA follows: TGTGCCAGCAGTTACTCGATTGGGGACGTCCAAGAGACCCAGTACTTC. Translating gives CASSYSIGDVQETQYF.

The CDR3: CASSERGIAGTDTQYF. The CDR3 bases are TGTGCCAGCAGTGAAAGGGGGATAGCCGGCACAGATACGCAGTATTTT. This chain joins TRBV6-1 and TRBJ2-3; TRBD1 is a possible D gene (6 bases). The CDR3 has 16 residues. Germline CDR1 reads MNHNS; CDR2 reads SASEGT. V lost 2 bases to trimming and J lost 1 base, with 13 bases between them.

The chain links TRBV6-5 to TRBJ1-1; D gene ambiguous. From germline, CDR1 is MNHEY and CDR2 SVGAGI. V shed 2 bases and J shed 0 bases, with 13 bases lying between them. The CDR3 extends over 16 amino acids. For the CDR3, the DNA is TGTGCCAGCAGTTACGCGGGAGCTCGGATGAACACTGAAGCTTTCTTT. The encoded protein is CASSYAGARMNTEAFF.

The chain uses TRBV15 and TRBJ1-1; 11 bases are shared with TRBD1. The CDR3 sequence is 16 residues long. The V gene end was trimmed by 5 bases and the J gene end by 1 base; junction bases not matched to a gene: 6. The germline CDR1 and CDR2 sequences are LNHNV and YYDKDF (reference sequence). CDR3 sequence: CATSEGQGVRNTEAFF. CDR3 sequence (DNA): TGTGCCACCAGCGAGGGACAGGGGGTGCGGAACACTGAAGCTTTCTTT.

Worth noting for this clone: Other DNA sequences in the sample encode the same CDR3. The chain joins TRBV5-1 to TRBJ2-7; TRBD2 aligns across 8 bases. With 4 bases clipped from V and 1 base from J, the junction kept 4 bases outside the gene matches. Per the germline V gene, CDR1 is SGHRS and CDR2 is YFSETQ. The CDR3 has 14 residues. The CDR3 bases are TGCGCCAGCAGCAGAACTAGCGGATCCTACGAGCAGTACTTC. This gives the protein CASSRTSGSYEQYF.

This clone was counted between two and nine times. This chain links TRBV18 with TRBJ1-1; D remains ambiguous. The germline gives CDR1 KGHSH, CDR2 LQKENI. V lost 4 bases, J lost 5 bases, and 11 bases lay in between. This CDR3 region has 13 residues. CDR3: CASSLFGKTEAFF. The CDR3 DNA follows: TGTGCCAGCTCACTTTTCGGGAAGACTGAAGCTTTCTTT.

The CDR3 DNA is TGTGCCAGCAAGCCGGACGGTGGTAATGGCTACACCTTC. It translates to CASKPDGGNGYTF. The chain combines TRBV19 with TRBJ1-2; D gene uncertain. The CDR3 is 13 residues long. Germline CDR1 LNHDA, CDR2 SQIVND (reference sequence). Trimming took 9 bases from V and 6 from J, leaving 17 bases between them.

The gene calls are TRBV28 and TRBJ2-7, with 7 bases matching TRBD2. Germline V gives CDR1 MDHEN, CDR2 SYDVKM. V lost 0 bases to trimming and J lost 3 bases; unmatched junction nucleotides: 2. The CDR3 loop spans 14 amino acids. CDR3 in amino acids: CASSLWASGYEQYF. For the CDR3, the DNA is TGTGCCAGCAGTTTATGGGCTAGCGGCTACGAGCAGTACTTC.

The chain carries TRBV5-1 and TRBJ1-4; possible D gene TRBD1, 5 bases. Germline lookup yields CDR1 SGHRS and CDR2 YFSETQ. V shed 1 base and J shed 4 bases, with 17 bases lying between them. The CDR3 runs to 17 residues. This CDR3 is CASSLLPSRQHNEKLFF. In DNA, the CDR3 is TGCGCCAGCAGCTTGCTCCCCTCGAGACAGCATAATGAAAAACTGTTTTTT. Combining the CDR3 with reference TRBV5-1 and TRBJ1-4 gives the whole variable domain KAGVTQTPRYLIKTRGQQVTLSCSPISGHRSVSWYQQTPGQGLQFLFEYFSETQRNKGNFPGRFSGRQFSNSRSEMNVSTLELGDSALYLCASSLLPSRQHNEKLFFGSGTQLSVL.

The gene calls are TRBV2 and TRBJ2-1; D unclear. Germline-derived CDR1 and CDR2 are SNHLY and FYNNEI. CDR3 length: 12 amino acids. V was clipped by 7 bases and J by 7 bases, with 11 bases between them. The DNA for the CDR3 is TGTGCCAGCAACCTTATTGGGAATGAGCAGTTCTTC. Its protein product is CASNLIGNEQFF.

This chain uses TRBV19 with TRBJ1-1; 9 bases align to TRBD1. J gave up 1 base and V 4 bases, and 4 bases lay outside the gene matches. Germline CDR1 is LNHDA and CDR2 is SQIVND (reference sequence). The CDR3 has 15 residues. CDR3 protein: CASSNRQGGNTEAFF. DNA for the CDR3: TGTGCCAGTAGTAACCGACAGGGGGGGAACACTGAAGCTTTCTTT.

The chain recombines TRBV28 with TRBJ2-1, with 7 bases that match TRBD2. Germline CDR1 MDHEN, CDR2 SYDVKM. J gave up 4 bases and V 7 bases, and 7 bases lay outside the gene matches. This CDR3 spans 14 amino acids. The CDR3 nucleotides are TGTGCCAGCAATGAGGGACTAAAATACAATGAGCAGTTCTTC. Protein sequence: CASNEGLKYNEQFF.

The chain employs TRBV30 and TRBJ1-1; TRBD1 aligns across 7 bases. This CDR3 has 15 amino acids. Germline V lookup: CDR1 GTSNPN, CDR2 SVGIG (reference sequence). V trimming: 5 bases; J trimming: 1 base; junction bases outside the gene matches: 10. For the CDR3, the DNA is TGTGCCTGGGAGACCTTCACAGGGGAGAACACTGAAGCTTTCTTT. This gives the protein CAWETFTGENTEAFF.